The sequence of this T cell receptor beta chain was determined in a study of T-cell memory formation after mild COVID-19. Study-wide results and caveats: CD4+ contracting clones lay mainly in CM and EM, CD8+ ones in EMRA. Memory cells collected pre-infection included some clones that later responded, suggesting cross-reactive memory joined. A second wave of clones peaked on day 37, and their SARS-CoV-2 specificity went unconfirmed. Day 15 to 85 contracting clones showed balanced CD4/CD8; day 15 to 37 expanders favored CD4+.

TCRdb reanalysed the 5' RACE reads using MiXCR and keeps one entry per CDR3 protein. The data contain roughly 400,000 distinct CDR3 sequences, approximately 16% of them singletons. This clonotype was observed many times. Its antigen is not known. Germline V CDR1 and CDR2: SGHKS, YYEKEE (reference sequence). The CDR3 is made up of 15 amino acids. V shed 0 bases and J shed 2 bases, with 9 bases lying between them. The chain carries TRBV5-5 and TRBJ2-1; D is unclear. The sample was PBMCs or a T cell subset sorted from them (not recorded which). This clonotype was sampled from a man younger than 35 who had mild COVID-19 (a few samples of this study predate the infection). Cell type and time point are not known. CDR3 bases: TGTGCCAGCAGCTTGGCCTGGGGTCCCTACAATGAGCAGTTCTTC. Its translation: CASSLAWGPYNEQFF. The full variable domain, its missing parts supplied by reference TRBV5-5 and TRBJ2-1, is DAGVTQSPTHLIKTRGQQVTLRCSPISGHKSVSWYQQVLGQGPQFIFQYYEKEERGRGNFPDRFSARQFPNYSSELNVNALLLGDSALYLCASSLAWGPYNEQFFGPGTRLTVL.